The clone carrying this T cell receptor (beta chain) was found a few times. Its antigen remains unidentified. Using CD45RO/CCR7/CD25/CD127/CD95/CD27, CD4+ naive, central memory, regulatory and stem cell-like memory cells were sorted. Sequenced material consisted of expressed TCRB transcripts (all of the isolated RNA was reverse transcribed). Using immunoSEQ multiplex PCR, the repertoire was profiled, and TCRdb retains in-frame clones only, with some absent. The sample includes about 370,000 clones, roughly 9.8% of them seen just once. The data stem from a study of beta chain features in type 1 diabetes. Overall study results and limits: Shortening that was moderate but significant affected the TCRB CDR3s of Type 1 diabetes patients in all four CD4+ subsets.

Germline V gene data show CDR1 as MDHEN and CDR2 as SYDVKM. The CDR3 covers 16 residues. V gave up 6 bases and J gave up 0 bases; unmatched junction bases: 6. This TCR derives from a man aged 25-45 years with type 1 diabetes. Sequencing used central memory CD4+ T cells from blood. The chain uses TRBV28 and TRBJ1-5; TRBD1 matches at 9 bases. CDR3 nucleotide sequence: TGTGCCAGCAGAGGACAGGGGCTCTATAGCAATCAGCCCCAGCATTTT. Its translation: CASRGQGLYSNQPQHF.